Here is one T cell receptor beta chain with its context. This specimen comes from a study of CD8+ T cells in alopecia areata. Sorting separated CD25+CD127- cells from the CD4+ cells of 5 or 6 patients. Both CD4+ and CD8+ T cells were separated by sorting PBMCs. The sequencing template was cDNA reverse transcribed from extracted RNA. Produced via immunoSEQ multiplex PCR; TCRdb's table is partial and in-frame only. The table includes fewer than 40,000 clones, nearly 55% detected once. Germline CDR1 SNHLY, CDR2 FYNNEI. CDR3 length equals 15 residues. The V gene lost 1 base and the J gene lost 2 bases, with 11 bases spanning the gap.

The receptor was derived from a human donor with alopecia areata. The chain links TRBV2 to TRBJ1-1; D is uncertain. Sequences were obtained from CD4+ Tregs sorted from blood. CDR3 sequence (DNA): TGTGCCAGCAGTGAAGAGGCGCGGGTAAACACTGAAGCTTTCTTT. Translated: CASSEEARVNTEAFF.